The 11 T cell receptor beta chains given below trace back to one sample, sequenced in a study of T cell clonality in common variable immunodeficiency. The repertoire was sequenced with immunoSEQ multiplex PCR; TCRdb's copy has only in-frame clones and lacks some. Altogether 35,000 or so clones were found in the sample, and no singletons occur. The sequenced sample was peripheral blood mononuclear cells. The receptors stem from a person aged 18-70 years in good health.

This clone was seen many times. The read stops 3 residues short of the end of the CDR3; the missing end is completed from the germline J gene. This chain joins TRBV28 and TRBJ1-4; D unresolved. The germline CDR1 and CDR2 sequences are MDHEN and SYDVKM. V was trimmed by 7 bases and J by 4 bases, leaving 13 bases between them. The length of the CDR3 is 14 residues. The CDR3 region is CASTSGGINEKLFF. Partial CDR3 DNA: TGTGCCAGCACCTCCGGCGGGATTAATGAAAAA.

This clone was recorded at least ten times. The DNA ends 3 residues before the CDR3 does, and the rest of the CDR3 is filled in from the germline J gene. The chain uses TRBV18 and TRBJ2-7, with 11 bases identical to TRBD2. Trimming took 3 bases from V and 3 from J; bases not matched to a gene: 10. Per germline, CDR1 KGHSH and CDR2 LQKENI. The CDR3 contains 17 residues. The CDR3 here is CASSPGVLAGADYEQYF. CDR3 DNA (partial): TGTGCCAGCTCACCTGGGGTACTAGCGGGGGCCGACTACGAG.

This clone was seen repeatedly, ten times or more. The read terminates 3 residues before the CDR3 end, so the remaining end is supplied by the germline J gene. The chain links TRBV12-3 or TRBV12-4 to TRBJ1-3; D not certain. V was shortened by 1 base and J by 8 bases, with 12 bases between the two germline ends. The CDR3 has 14 amino acids. CDR3 amino acids: CASSLGLLPDTIYF. The sequenced CDR3 bases are TGTGCCAGCAGTTTAGGACTTCTACCCGACACC.

By share, this clone counts as medium-sized. The read falls 3 residues short of the CDR3 end, and the missing part is taken from the germline J gene. This chain connects TRBV5-6 to TRBJ1-1; a weak D match, TRBD1 (5 bases). With 1 base removed from V and 7 bases from J, the gap between germline ends came to 8 bases. Per germline, CDR1 SGHDT and CDR2 YYEEEE. CDR3 length: 12 residues. Here the CDR3 reads CASSLRQLEAFF. CDR3 DNA (partial): TGTGCCAGCAGCTTGCGACAGCTTGAA. The full variable domain, in which reference TRBV5-6 and TRBJ1-1 provide the parts outside the CDR3, is DAGVTQSPTHLIKTRGQQVTLRCSPKSGHDTVSWYQQALGQGPQFIFQYYEEEERQRGNFPDRFSGHQFPNYSSELNVNALLLGDSALYLCASSLRQLEAFFGQGTRLTVV.

About this clone itself: The CDR3 goes on 3 residues after the read ends, and that part is filled in from the germline J gene. J is TRBJ1-3 and V is TRBV20-1; a possible D gene is TRBD1 (6 bases). This CDR3 region has 12 residues. Germline loops: CDR1 DFQATT, CDR2 SNEGSKA (reference sequence). This CDR3 is CSAREFRGNIYF. CDR3 DNA, as far as it was read: TGCAGTGCTAGAGAGTTCAGGGGAAAT.

This clone was found many times. The read comes to an end 3 residues before the CDR3 does, leaving the germline J gene to fill in the end. This chain uses TRBV20-1 with TRBJ1-2; 9 positions agree with TRBD1. In germline, CDR1 is DFQATT, CDR2 SNEGSKA (reference sequence). The V segment lost 3 bases and the J segment 1 base; nucleotides outside the gene matches: 3. CDR3 length equals 14 residues. The CDR3 region is CSASGGQGNYGYTF. The CDR3 bases that were read are TGCAGTGCTAGCGGGGGACAGGGTAACTATGGC.

This clone was detected many times. The read halts 3 residues ahead of the CDR3 end, with the missing end drawn from the germline J gene. The V gene is TRBV6-2 or TRBV6-3, the J gene TRBJ2-7, with 11 bases fitting TRBD2. The CDR3 loop spans 16 amino acids. Per the germline V gene, CDR1 is MNHEY and CDR2 is SVGEGT. Losses at the gene ends were 2 bases for V and 2 bases for J; bases not matched to a gene: 5. CDR3 DNA (partial): TGTGCCAGCAGTTACCCCCGACTAGCGGGGACCTACGAG. Encoded protein: CASSYPRLAGTYE. The whole CDR3 sequence is CASSYPRLAGTYEQYF.

In this sample, this clone is medium-sized. With the read ending 3 residues before the CDR3 end, the germline J gene is used to fill in that end. V usage is TRBV30 and J usage is TRBJ1-2; D gene unclear. V lost 2 bases and J lost 6, with 7 bases in between. Germline V CDR1 and CDR2: GTSNPN, SVGIG (reference sequence). The CDR3 is made up of 11 amino acids. The CDR3 is CAWSLQNGYTF. CDR3 DNA (partial): TGTGCCTGGAGTCTCCAGAATGGC.

This clone has a count of ten or more. The sequenced part of the CDR3 DNA is TGTGCCATCAGTGCCCGGGACAGGGGATTCGCTGAA. Translating gives CAISARDRGFAE. The CDR3 as a whole reads CAISARDRGFAEAFF. The chain employs TRBV10-3 and TRBJ1-1, with TRBD1 matching 10 bases. The CDR3 is cut off 3 residues early in the read; its end comes from the germline J gene. V lost 4 bases to trimming and J lost 6 bases; unmatched junction nucleotides: 8. CDR1 is ENHRY and CDR2 is SYGVKD in the germline V gene. The CDR3 length is 15 residues.

This clone was counted at least ten times. The sequence runs out 3 residues before the end of the CDR3; the remainder is reconstructed from the germline J gene. This chain connects TRBV10-3 to TRBJ1-5; D is undetermined. Germline loops: CDR1 ENHRY, CDR2 SYGVKD. V was pared by 0 bases and J by 2 bases, with 5 bases between. This CDR3 region has 14 residues. The sequenced CDR3 bases are TGTGCCATCAGTGAGTCCGGGGGCAATCAGCCC. Its protein product is CAISESGGNQP. The full CDR3 reads CAISESGGNQPQHF.

This clone has ten or more counts. The read ends 3 residues early relative to the CDR3; the germline J gene fills the gap. The V call is TRBV6-2 or TRBV6-3, the J call TRBJ2-5, with 11 bases matching TRBD1. CDR3 size: 15 residues. Unmatched junction bases numbered 6, after V lost 4 bases and J lost 5 bases. CDR1 is MNHEY, CDR2 SVGEGT, per germline. CDR3 region: CASSSWTGGRETQYF. The DNA read from the CDR3 is TGTGCCAGCAGTTCCTGGACAGGGGGCAGGGAGACC.